These T cell receptor beta chains were read from a single sample in a study of CD8+ T cells in alopecia areata. The method was immunoSEQ multiplex PCR; TCRdb's version includes in-frame clones alone and lacks a portion of them. The repertoire includes some 200,000 clones, around 57% of them detected once, and about 1.6% sits in the top ten. This specimen was CD4+ T cells sorted from blood, taken at week 4, from a patient treated with tofacitinib. The receptor set was obtained from a human donor with alopecia areata. CDR3s include the opening cysteine and the closing phenylalanine or tryptophan. Size values are once, few and many counts, or a class for expanded clones, and some rows have none.

clone_size	j_call	v_call	cdr3_aa
-	TRBJ2-5	TRBV29-1	CSALPPKGVKTQYF
-	TRBJ2-3	TRBV9	CASSVTPILERSTDTQYF
-	TRBJ2-2	TRBV30	CAWRRQIGELFF
few	TRBJ1-5	TRBV7-2	CASSPRTGDQPQHF
once	TRBJ2-5	TRBV5-1	CASSLGLAGMETQYF
-	TRBJ2-6	TRBV6-5	CASRKRTSGANVLTF
few	TRBJ1-5	TRBV29-1	CSVSSGTGEGNQPQHF
-	TRBJ1-1	TRBV30	CAWSKQGGGTEAFF
-	TRBJ1-2	TRBV18	CASSPLGRDNYGYTF
-	TRBJ1-2	TRBV6-1	CASSEVFILAEYGYTF
-	TRBJ1-2	TRBV30	CAWSPTSGHGYTF
few	TRBJ1-5	TRBV27	CASSPFGFNQPQHF
-	TRBJ1-2	TRBV5-1	CASSGRTAVDGYTF
-	-	TRBV5-6	CASSAATERDEQYF
-	TRBJ2-7	TRBV2	CASQGPGEQYF
-	TRBJ1-2	TRBV29-1	CSQRGYGYTF
few	TRBJ1-1	TRBV29-1	CSVGRQAPINTEAFF
-	TRBJ2-1	TRBV7-6	CASSLAGTSSPNEQFF
-	TRBJ2-7	TRBV7-9	CASTPDRRYEQYF
-	TRBJ1-6	TRBV10-3	CAISAGQGDNSPLHF
-	TRBJ1-5	TRBV5-5	CASSLTGGQPQHF
-	TRBJ2-5	TRBV29-1	CSVDLAGRETQYF
-	TRBJ1-2	TRBV30	CAWSGEGHYGYTF
-	TRBJ1-6	TRBV2	CASSRDQGSPLHF
-	TRBJ1-2	TRBV11-1	CASSPPGGNYGYTF
few	TRBJ1-4	TRBV14	CASSLAGIGKLFF